This T cell receptor (beta chain) was sequenced for a study of blood T cell repertoires in COVID-19. As originally analysed: Scientists estimated how many nucleated cells there were by amplifying reference gene primers. Assay used: immunoSEQ multiplex PCR; TCRdb lists only in-frame clones, some missing. From that table come the V and J calls and clone size; the DNA was used to work out D and trimming. The repertoire has 150,000 to 170,000 clones, nearly 80% of them found once; the top ten carry roughly 1.5%. CDR1 is MNHEY and CDR2 is SVGAGI in the germline V gene. The ends lost 9 bases at V and 7 bases at J; junction bases unmatched: 3. CDR3 length: 11 residues.

The chain joins TRBV6-5 to TRBJ2-1; TRBD1 matches 7 bases. This receptor was identified in an elderly man with acute or convalescent COVID-19. The material sequenced was peripheral blood. The CDR3 is CASLQGNEQFF. DNA of the CDR3: TGTGCCAGTTTACAGGGGAATGAGCAGTTCTTC.